A single sample gave rise to the 12 T cell receptor beta chains below, sequenced in a study of cytomegalovirus exposure and HLA in healthy donors. The PCR used 60 Vbeta and 13 Jbeta primers. TCRdb's copy holds only in-frame clones and misses some; the assay was immunoSEQ multiplex PCR. This sample's table reports about 54,000 clones. Source material: PBMCs. The receptors originated from a woman in her forties in good health and CMV-seronegative.

J is TRBJ2-7 and V is TRBV6-1; 9 positions agree with TRBD1. The CDR3 contains 13 residues. Germline loops: CDR1 MNHNS, CDR2 SASEGT. V was clipped by 5 bases and J by 5 bases; unmatched bases: 4. The CDR3 region is CASSLRDRDEQYF. The CDR3 coding sequence is TGTGCCAGCAGTCTCCGGGACAGGGACGAGCAGTACTTC.

The chain employs TRBV19 and TRBJ1-5; possible D gene TRBD1, 5 bases. There are 15 residues in the CDR3. V was cut by 5 bases and J by 0 bases, with 11 bases left in between. The V gene's germline CDR1 is LNHDA and CDR2 SQIVND (reference sequence). Written as DNA, the CDR3 is TGTGCCAGTAGTCAATCAGGGAATAGCAATCAGCCCCAGCATTTT. It specifies CASSQSGNSNQPQHF.

The V gene is TRBV28, the J gene TRBJ2-1; TRBD2 matches 8 bases. With V trimmed by 7 bases and J by 0 bases, 11 bases remained unmatched. The CDR3 sequence is 17 residues long. Germline V gives CDR1 MDHEN, CDR2 SYDVKM. CDR3: CASTAGVLAGSYNEQFF. CDR3 coding DNA: TGTGCCAGCACCGCGGGGGTGCTAGCGGGCTCCTACAATGAGCAGTTCTTC.

The chain employs TRBV29-1 and TRBJ1-1; a weak D match, TRBD1 (5 bases). Germline lookup yields CDR1 SQVTM and CDR2 ANQGSEA. Trimming took off 6 bases at V and 0 bases at J, with 11 bases between the two ends. The CDR3 contains 13 residues. The CDR3 protein is CSVSWGVNTEAFF. The CDR3 DNA is TGCAGCGTGTCGTGGGGGGTGAACACTGAAGCTTTCTTT.

This rearrangement joins TRBV7-2 to TRBJ2-5, with a weak D call TRBD2 (5 bases). With 0 bases removed from V and 9 bases from J, the gap between germline ends came to 8 bases. The CDR3 runs 12 residues. From germline, CDR1 is SGHTA and CDR2 FQGNSA. CDR3 sequence reads: CASSLAGDPQYF. In DNA, the CDR3 is TGTGCCAGCAGCTTAGCGGGAGACCCCCAGTACTTC.

The V and J genes are TRBV6-4 and TRBJ1-5, with a tentative D call TRBD1 (5 bases). The germline gives CDR1 MRHNA, CDR2 SNTAGT. This CDR3 comprises 13 residues. The V gene lost 4 bases and the J gene lost 7 bases, with 11 bases spanning the gap. The CDR3 region is CASSATGGQPQHF. DNA of the CDR3: TGTGCCAGCAGTGCAACAGGCGGCCAGCCCCAGCATTTT.

V is TRBV7-2 and J is TRBJ2-1, with 10 nucleotides matching TRBD2. Germline-derived CDR1 and CDR2 are SGHTA and FQGNSA. CDR3 length: 15 residues. V shed 6 bases and J 4 bases; nucleotides not matched to a gene: 6. CDR3 in amino acids: CASRIRTSGYNEQFF. The CDR3 bases are TGTGCCAGCAGAATTCGGACTAGCGGATACAATGAGCAGTTCTTC.

V usage is TRBV10-3 and J usage is TRBJ1-5; no definite D call. The CDR3 contains 16 residues. Between the trimmed V and J ends, which lost 2 bases and 5 bases, there was a span of 16 bases. Germline-derived CDR1 and CDR2 are ENHRY and SYGVKD. The CDR3 coding sequence is TGTGCCATCAGTGAGGGGCAAGCGGGGAACTATCAGCCCCAGCATTTT. This codes for CAISEGQAGNYQPQHF.

The V call is TRBV27, the J call TRBJ2-7, with 10 bases aligning to TRBD2. The CDR3 has 13 amino acids. V shed 5 bases, J shed 5 bases, and the junction held 3 bases outside the gene matches. CDR1 and CDR2 (germline): MNHEY, SMNVEV (reference sequence). DNA of the CDR3: TGTGCCAGCAGTCTAGCGGGAGAGAACGAGCAGTACTTC. It encodes CASSLAGENEQYF.

For this clone: One end of the junction varies from germline; a read error may be responsible. This rearrangement joins TRBV15 to TRBJ1-1; D might be TRBD1 (6 bases). The length of the CDR3 is 16 residues. Per germline, CDR1 LNHNV and CDR2 YYDKDF (reference sequence). The DNA for the CDR3 is TGTGCCACCAGCTCCGGGACCGCAGGGGAGAACACTGAAGATTTCTTT. It encodes CATSSGTAGENTEDFF.

This chain uses TRBV7-3 with TRBJ2-1, with a weak D call TRBD2 (5 bases). Germline CDR1 and CDR2: SGHTA and FQGTGA. The V end was cut by 6 bases, the J end by 10 bases, with 19 bases between. There are 14 residues in the CDR3. The CDR3 DNA reads as TGTGCCAGCAGTCCCGGGGAAGGCGGCCGAGAGCAGTTCTTC. As protein: CASSPGEGGREQFF.

The chain joins TRBV18 to TRBJ2-5, with 7 bases identical to TRBD1. Germline V CDR1 and CDR2: KGHSH, LQKENI. The CDR3 covers 13 residues. The V gene end was trimmed by 7 bases and the J gene end by 3 bases; junction bases not matched to a gene: 5. CDR3 sequence (DNA): TGTGCCAGCTTCCGGGACAGAGAAGAGACCCAGTACTTC. Protein sequence: CASFRDREETQYF.